This record covers a single TCR beta chain. The target antigen is unknown. These data come from a study of Ad26.COV2.S vaccination and SARS-CoV-2 variants. Method: immunoSEQ multiplex PCR; TCRdb's copy keeps in-frame clones and lacks some. The table includes about 240,000 clones, more than 75% detected once. Treatment denoted: roughly 20 received Ad26.COV2.S at low or high dose, single or two shots; five or six received placebo; per-sample allocation not given. Sampling was done on day 63 after the first vaccine or placebo injection. Study-wide points: Comparable non-spike TCR breadth was observed in vaccine and placebo recipients. Once vaccination had occurred, spike-specific CD8+ and CD4+ T cell responses reportedly showed substantial breadth.

The sequences come from peripheral blood, collected in a trial of Ad26.COV2.S vaccine versus placebo. The source is a person aged 18-60 years who received the Ad26.COV2.S COVID-19 vaccine or a placebo.

The CDR3 is CATSRDLKASGANVLTF. CDR3 sequence (DNA): TGTGCCACCAGCAGAGATTTGAAGGCCTCTGGGGCCAACGTCCTGACTTTC. V usage is TRBV15 and J usage is TRBJ2-6; D ambiguous. The germline V and J ends were trimmed by 0 bases and 0 bases, with 9 bases remaining between them. The CDR3 covers 17 residues. Germline assignment: CDR1 LNHNV and CDR2 YYDKDF (reference sequence).